What follows are 32 T cell receptor beta chains derived from one specimen sequenced in a study of T cell responses to AZD1222 COVID-19 vaccine. Here immunoSEQ multiplex PCR was the method, and the copy in TCRdb shows in-frame clones only, minus some. The repertoire has 100,000 or so clones, about 89% of them found once; the top ten carry 16%. Material: peripheral blood, obtained on day 0 of AZD1222 vaccination. All receptors derive from an adult in good health.

The gene calls are TRBV6-7 and TRBJ2-3, with TRBD1 as a possible D gene (5 bases). TRBV6-7 is labeled an ORF, and its function is uncertain. Between the trimmed V and J ends, which lost 11 bases and 1 base, there was a span of 19 bases. CDR3 size: 15 residues. As DNA, the CDR3 is TGTGCCCCATTACGGCCCAGGGCCCGCACAGATACGCAGTATTTT. It is translated as CAPLRPRARTDTQYF.

V gene TRBV19 combines with J gene TRBJ1-5; weak D call: TRBD1 (6 bases). Germline V gene lookup returns CDR1 LNHDA and CDR2 SQIVND (reference sequence). Trimming removed 0 bases at V and 6 bases at J, with 9 bases between. CDR3 length: 14 amino acids. Here the CDR3 reads CASSIDEGVQPQHF. The DNA of the CDR3 is TGTGCCAGTAGTATAGATGAGGGGGTTCAGCCCCAGCATTTT.

V and J are TRBV28 and TRBJ2-7, with D perhaps assigned TRBD1 or TRBD2 (7 bases each). Per germline, CDR1 MDHEN and CDR2 SYDVKM. V was cut by 7 bases and J by 5 bases, with 15 bases left in between. This CDR3 region has 13 residues. Here the CDR3 reads CASKFQGGNEQYF. Written as DNA, the CDR3 is TGTGCCAGCAAGTTTCAGGGGGGGAACGAGCAGTACTTC.

V and J are TRBV2 and TRBJ2-3; 7 positions agree with TRBD2. Germline V gene data show CDR1 as SNHLY and CDR2 as FYNNEI. The CDR3 is 17 amino acids. V lost 2 bases to trimming and J lost 0 bases; unmatched junction nucleotides: 8. CDR3 bases: TGTGCCAGCAGTGAATTAATCGCTAGCGGTAGCACAGATACGCAGTATTTT. Its translation is CASSELIASGSTDTQYF.

The rearrangement uses TRBV10-3 and TRBJ2-3; D gene unclear. The CDR3 has 12 amino acids. The V end was cut by 6 bases, the J end by 6 bases, with 10 bases between. Germline-derived CDR1 and CDR2 are ENHRY and SYGVKD. The CDR3 DNA reads as TGTGCCATCAGCCCGGATAGGGATACGCAGTATTTT. Amino acids: CAISPDRDTQYF.

The chain employs TRBV19 and TRBJ2-5; weak D call: TRBD1 (6 bases). In germline, CDR1 is LNHDA, CDR2 SQIVND (reference sequence). V gave up 5 bases and J gave up 7 bases, with 14 bases separating them. This CDR3 comprises 13 residues. The chain's CDR3 is CASSQGPAGTQYF. CDR3 nucleotides: TGTGCCAGTAGTCAGGGGCCCGCAGGGACCCAGTACTTC. Complete variable domain (other parts from reference TRBV19 and TRBJ2-5): DGGITQSPKYLFRKEGQNVTLSCEQNLNHDAMYWYRQDPGQGLRLIYYSQIVNDFQKGDIAEGYSVSREKKESFPLTVTSAQKNPTAFYLCASSQGPAGTQYFGPGTRLLVL.

This clone was seen more than once but under ten times. J is TRBJ2-2 and V is TRBV5-8, with D maybe TRBD1 (5 bases). Per the germline V gene, CDR1 is SGHTS and CDR2 is YDEGEE. Trimming took off 2 bases at V and 1 base at J, with 15 bases between the two ends. This CDR3 is built from 17 residues. The CDR3 protein is CASSLLRQTGNTGELFF. Written as DNA, the CDR3 is TGTGCCAGCAGCTTACTTCGACAGACCGGGAACACCGGGGAGCTGTTTTTT. The whole variable domain, remainder taken from reference TRBV5-8 and TRBJ2-2, is EAGVTQSPTHLIKTRGQQATLRCSPISGHTSVYWYQQALGLGLQFLLWYDEGEERNRGNFPPRFSGRQFPNYSSELNVNALELEDSALYLCASSLLRQTGNTGELFFGEGSRLTVL.

This clone was picked up one time. V gene TRBV10-3 combines with J gene TRBJ1-6; no definite D call. Germline V CDR1 and CDR2: ENHRY, SYGVKD. V was clipped by 7 bases and J by 7 bases, with 17 bases between them. CDR3 length equals 15 residues. The CDR3 here is CAITDGRTDNSPLHF. The CDR3 bases are TGTGCCATCACTGATGGAAGGACGGACAATTCACCCCTCCACTTT.

The chain employs TRBV30 and TRBJ2-7; 13 positions match TRBD2. The germline gives CDR1 GTSNPN, CDR2 SVGIG (reference sequence). The V and J ends lost 6 bases and 3 bases, in that order; junction bases with no gene match: 11. The CDR3 spans 16 residues. For the CDR3, the DNA is TGTGCCTGTACATCGGCCGGACTAGCGGGAGTCTACGAGCAGTACTTC. Translation: CACTSAGLAGVYEQYF.

The chain is built from TRBV7-9 and TRBJ2-1; D is possibly TRBD1 or TRBD2 (5 bases each). Germline CDR1 and CDR2: SEHNR and FQNEAQ (reference sequence). The CDR3 totals 15 residues. With 1 base removed from V and 6 bases from J, the gap between germline ends came to 13 bases. CDR3 coding DNA: TGTGCCAGCAGCTTAGAGGGACGAGGCCTCAATGAGCAGTTCTTC. It codes for CASSLEGRGLNEQFF.

J is TRBJ1-4 and V is TRBV19; D not certain. CDR1 is LNHDA and CDR2 is SQIVND in the germline V gene (reference sequence). This CDR3 is 13 amino acids long. Trimming left V 4 bases short and J 8 bases short, with 11 bases between. For the CDR3, the DNA is TGTGCCAGTAGTAATAGGAACCAAGAAAAACTGTTTTTT. Its protein product is CASSNRNQEKLFF.

The chain joins TRBV28 to TRBJ2-7; D is uncertain. CDR3 size: 14 residues. Germline V gene data show CDR1 as MDHEN and CDR2 as SYDVKM. Trimming left V 5 bases short and J 2 bases short, with 13 bases between. DNA of the CDR3: TGTGCCAGCAGTGCCCGGACGCTTACCTACGAGCAGTACTTC. As protein: CASSARTLTYEQYF.

This clone was counted once. This chain links TRBV9 with TRBJ1-3; tentative D call: TRBD1 (5 bases). Germline V lookup: CDR1 SGDLS, CDR2 YYNGEE. The ends were cut back, 4 bases at V and 0 bases at J, with 8 bases in the middle. The CDR3 consists of 14 residues. CDR3 DNA sequence: TGTGCCAGCAGCATGACAGTCTCTGGAAACACCATATATTTT. Its protein product is CASSMTVSGNTIYF.

This clone was detected a few times. This chain joins TRBV27 and TRBJ2-7; perhaps TRBD1 as D (6 bases). There are 15 residues in the CDR3. Germline CDR1 is MNHEY and CDR2 is SMNVEV (reference sequence). V was trimmed by 6 bases and J by 0 bases, leaving 15 bases between them. The CDR3 loop reads CASSPGGLGSYEQYF. CDR3 in DNA: TGTGCCAGCAGCCCTGGGGGCCTCGGCTCCTACGAGCAGTACTTC.

This chain links TRBV5-8 with TRBJ2-1; unclear D gene. Germline CDR1 reads SGHTS; CDR2 reads YDEGEE. CDR3 size: 11 residues. Deletions cut 1 base from V and 14 bases from J, with 10 bases between. The CDR3 nucleotides are TGTGCCAGCAGCTTGCCCGGGTGGGAGTTCTTC. Its protein is CASSLPGWEFF. Filled out from reference TRBV5-8 and TRBJ2-1, the complete variable domain reads EAGVTQSPTHLIKTRGQQATLRCSPISGHTSVYWYQQALGLGLQFLLWYDEGEERNRGNFPPRFSGRQFPNYSSELNVNALELEDSALYLCASSLPGWEFFGPGTRLTVL.

V and J are TRBV19 and TRBJ2-5; D uncertain. Trimming pared 4 bases from V and 0 bases from J, leaving 15 bases between. Germline V gives CDR1 LNHDA, CDR2 SQIVND (reference sequence). CDR3 length: 16 residues. CDR3: CASSKTRQTYQETQYF. CDR3 bases: TGTGCCAGTAGTAAGACACGTCAGACCTACCAAGAGACCCAGTACTTC. Combining the CDR3 with reference TRBV19 and TRBJ2-5 gives the whole variable domain DGGITQSPKYLFRKEGQNVTLSCEQNLNHDAMYWYRQDPGQGLRLIYYSQIVNDFQKGDIAEGYSVSREKKESFPLTVTSAQKNPTAFYLCASSKTRQTYQETQYFGPGTRLLVL.

The chain has TRBV28 and TRBJ2-5; D is tentatively TRBD1 or TRBD2 (6 bases each). The V end was cut by 4 bases, the J end by 3 bases, with 12 bases between. In germline, CDR1 is MDHEN, CDR2 SYDVKM. The CDR3 runs 14 residues. CDR3 DNA sequence: TGTGCCAGCAGTTCGGGGGCGGCCGAAGAGACCCAGTACTTC. This sequence encodes CASSSGAAEETQYF. Full variable domain (outside the CDR3, taken from reference TRBV28 and TRBJ2-5): DVKVTQSSRYLVKRTGEKVFLECVQDMDHENMFWYRQDPGLGLRLIYFSYDVKMKEKGDIPEGYSVSREKKERFSLILESASTNQTSMYLCASSSGAAEETQYFGPGTRLLVL.

This clone turned up a few times. A junction boundary mismatches the germline segment, possibly from a read error. The chain employs TRBV30 and TRBJ1-6; 9 bases map to TRBD1. The CDR3 totals 16 residues. CDR1 is GTSNPN, CDR2 SVGIG, per germline (reference sequence). CDR3 sequence reads: CAWTQVTGGYSSPLHF. CDR3 DNA: TGTGCCTGGACCCAAGTGACAGGGGGATATAGTTCACCCCTCCACTTT.

In the case of this clone: In this CDR3 the conserved last residue, phenylalanine or tryptophan, is missing, so a read error is likely. No DNA is shown, since the ends of the CDR3 on it are uncertain; the CDR3 is the one TCRdb lists. V and J are TRBV12-2 and TRBJ2-7; the table's D call, TRBD2, has no DNA check behind it. TRBV12-2 has pseudogene status. The CDR3 comprises 11 residues, both ends counted. The CDR3 region is CASRLWAGNSI.

This clone was seen once. The genes are TRBV5-1 and TRBJ2-7; TRBD1 matches at 9 bases. The CDR3 loop spans 19 amino acids. The J segment lost 1 base and the V segment lost 4 bases, leaving 18 bases of the junction unmatched. Germline V gives CDR1 SGHRS, CDR2 YFSETQ. Written as DNA, the CDR3 is TGCGCCAGCAGCCGGAATGTAGGGACAGGGAGGATGATGTCCTACGAGCAGTACTTC. This gives the protein CASSRNVGTGRMMSYEQYF.

This clone was seen only a few times. The genes are TRBV28 and TRBJ2-7; 8 nucleotides agree with TRBD1. Per the germline V gene, CDR1 is MDHEN and CDR2 is SYDVKM. V was pared by 1 base and J by 3 bases, with 5 bases of the junction left unmatched. The CDR3 covers 15 residues. CDR3 bases: TGTGCCAGCAGTTTATCGTCCACAGGGGGCTACGAGCAGTACTTC. Translated, it gives CASSLSSTGGYEQYF.

This sequence joins TRBV19 and TRBJ1-5; the D is unclear. There are 17 residues in the CDR3. Germline CDR1 reads LNHDA; CDR2 reads SQIVND (reference sequence). Trimming shortened V by 0 bases and J by 0 bases, and 12 bases separated the two germline ends. This CDR3 is CASSIEGSTDSNQPQHF. The CDR3 DNA reads as TGTGCCAGTAGTATAGAGGGAAGCACCGATAGCAATCAGCCCCAGCATTTT.

V usage is TRBV19 and J usage is TRBJ1-5; D is unresolved. V lost 6 bases, J lost 0 bases, and 15 bases lay in between. The CDR3 contains 16 residues. Germline V lookup: CDR1 LNHDA, CDR2 SQIVND (reference sequence). Written as DNA, the CDR3 is TGTGCCAGTAGATCGTCGATCTCGACTAGCAATCAGCCCCAGCATTTT. It yields the protein CASRSSISTSNQPQHF.

The V gene is TRBV3-1 (or the pseudogene TRBV3-2), the J gene TRBJ1-2; D unresolved. V was clipped by 4 bases and J by 2 bases, with 8 bases between them. This CDR3 spans 13 amino acids. CDR1 and CDR2 (germline): LGHDT, YNNKEL (reference sequence). This CDR3 is CASSLETNYGYTF. The CDR3 coding sequence is TGTGCCAGCAGCCTTGAGACGAACTATGGCTACACCTTC.

The chain combines TRBV19 with TRBJ1-2; maybe TRBD1 (6 bases). The V end was cut by 6 bases, the J end by 8 bases, with 16 bases between. This CDR3 region has 13 residues. Germline loops: CDR1 LNHDA, CDR2 SQIVND (reference sequence). CDR3 sequence reads: CASSTRYGQGYTF. The CDR3 nucleotides read TGTGCCAGTAGCACCCGCTATGGACAGGGCTACACCTTC.

This chain links TRBV18 with TRBJ1-5; no reliable D call. Between the trimmed V and J ends, which lost 2 bases and 6 bases, there was a span of 17 bases. The CDR3 sequence is 16 residues long. Germline assignment: CDR1 KGHSH and CDR2 LQKENI. CDR3 in DNA: TGTGCCAGCTCACCATCGGCGCTCCCTGTGGCTCAGCCCCAGCATTTT. Residues: CASSPSALPVAQPQHF. The whole variable domain, filled in from reference TRBV18 and TRBJ1-5, reads NAGVMQNPRHLVRRRGQEARLRCSPMKGHSHVYWYRQLPEEGLKFMVYLQKENIIDESGMPKERFSAEFPKEGPSILRIQQVVRGDSAAYFCASSPSALPVAQPQHFGDGTRLSIL.

The rearrangement links TRBV2 to TRBJ1-3, with TRBD1 identical over 8 bases. This CDR3 contains 18 residues. CDR1 SNHLY and CDR2 FYNNEI come from the germline V gene. After removal of 7 bases from V and 3 bases from J, the junction contained 17 bases not matched to a gene. CDR3 in DNA: TGTGCCAGCACCTCGCCCTGGACAGGGTCCCATCTTGGAAACACCATATATTTT. It specifies CASTSPWTGSHLGNTIYF.

The rearrangement joins TRBV27 to TRBJ2-5; D gene unclear. The CDR3 length is 12 residues. V was clipped by 4 bases and J by 9 bases, with 12 bases between them. Germline assignment: CDR1 MNHEY and CDR2 SMNVEV (reference sequence). CDR3 in amino acids: CASSSGGLAQYF. The CDR3 nucleotides read TGTGCCAGCAGTTCCGGTGGGTTGGCCCAGTACTTC.

The chain recombines TRBV9 with TRBJ1-2; a weak D match, TRBD1 (5 bases). Germline-derived CDR1 and CDR2 are SGDLS and YYNGEE. Trimming took 0 bases from V and 1 from J, leaving 13 bases between them. The CDR3 has 16 residues. The CDR3 loop reads CASSVGRQFSNYGYTF. CDR3 bases: TGTGCCAGCAGCGTAGGGAGACAGTTTAGTAACTATGGCTACACCTTC.

The rearrangement uses TRBV28 and TRBJ2-2, with 8 positions matching TRBD1. Germline loops: CDR1 MDHEN, CDR2 SYDVKM. With 6 bases clipped from V and 5 bases from J, the junction kept 11 bases outside the gene matches. The CDR3 has 16 amino acids. CDR3: CASRYRRQGRTGELFF. CDR3 coding DNA: TGTGCCAGCAGGTATAGGAGACAGGGGCGGACCGGGGAGCTGTTTTTT. Looking up the rest from reference TRBV28 and TRBJ2-2 gives the full variable domain: DVKVTQSSRYLVKRTGEKVFLECVQDMDHENMFWYRQDPGLGLRLIYFSYDVKMKEKGDIPEGYSVSREKKERFSLILESASTNQTSMYLCASRYRRQGRTGELFFGEGSRLTVL.

The chain employs TRBV3-1 (or the pseudogene TRBV3-2) and TRBJ2-7; perhaps TRBD1 as D (5 bases). The CDR3 sequence is 15 residues long. Germline V CDR1 and CDR2: LGHDT, YNNKEL (reference sequence). The germline V and J ends were trimmed by 0 bases and 2 bases, with 11 bases remaining between them. Here the CDR3 DNA reads TGTGCCAGCAGCCAAGATTCCAGCAGGGCCTACGAGCAGTACTTC. Translated: CASSQDSSRAYEQYF.

The genes are TRBV27 and TRBJ2-2; D not certain. This CDR3 is 14 amino acids long. Germline V gene lookup returns CDR1 MNHEY and CDR2 SMNVEV (reference sequence). The V gene lost 3 bases and the J gene lost 4 bases, with 9 bases spanning the gap. The CDR3 is CASSFHGLTGELFF. The CDR3 bases are TGTGCCAGCAGTTTTCACGGTCTCACCGGGGAGCTGTTTTTT.